The rows below give T cell receptor beta chains drawn from one sample of a study of T cells in Graves' hyperthyroidism and ophthalmopathy. TCRdb re-derived calls from the multiplex PCR reads in MiXCR, one entry per CDR3 protein. Seen here are roughly 520,000 distinct CDR3 sequences, around 22% observed once, and the top ten hold around 10%. Material: blood. Every receptor here comes from a woman in her thirties with Graves' ophthalmopathy. Both conserved end residues are part of each CDR3. D genes are given only for firm matches. Size is omitted from some rows. Given values are once, few, many or a class for expanded clones.

d_gene: -
v_gene: TRBV19
abundance: many
j_gene: TRBJ1-5
CDR3aa: CASSAGEWPNQPQHF
CDR3nt: TGTGCCAGTAGCGCGGGAGAGTGGCCGAATCAGCCCCAGCATTTT

d_gene: -
v_gene: TRBV5-1
abundance: many
j_gene: TRBJ1-1
CDR3aa: CASSLLGGDYSEAFF
CDR3nt: TGCGCCAGCAGCTTGCTTGGAGGGGATTACTCTGAAGCTTTCTTT

d_gene: -
v_gene: TRBV6-1
abundance: many
j_gene: TRBJ1-1
CDR3aa: CASSDREYMNTEAFF
CDR3nt: TGTGCCAGCAGTGACAGGGAGTACATGAACACTGAAGCTTTCTTT

d_gene: -
v_gene: TRBV7-2
abundance: few
j_gene: TRBJ2-2
CDR3aa: CASSRFGTNTGELFF
CDR3nt: TGTGCCAGCAGCCGCTTCGGGACAAACACCGGGGAGCTGTTTTTT

d_gene: TRBD2
v_gene: TRBV12-3/TRBV12-4
abundance: many
j_gene: TRBJ2-2
CDR3aa: CASSLRQGGTGELFF
CDR3nt: TGTGCCAGCAGCTTACGGCAGGGAGGGACCGGGGAGCTGTTTTTT

d_gene: TRBD1
v_gene: TRBV28
abundance: many
j_gene: TRBJ1-2
CDR3aa: CASSSTAPDRGQDYGYTF
CDR3nt: TGTGCCAGCAGTTCTACAGCTCCTGACAGGGGACAGGATTATGGCTACACCTTC

d_gene: -
v_gene: TRBV28
abundance: few
j_gene: TRBJ2-2
CDR3aa: CASSFFQNTGELFF
CDR3nt: TGTGCCAGCAGTTTTTTCCAGAACACCGGGGAGCTGTTTTTT

d_gene: -
v_gene: TRBV12-3/TRBV12-4
abundance: few
j_gene: TRBJ1-1
CDR3aa: CATFEGFHTEAFF
CDR3nt: TGTGCTACGTTTGAAGGCTTTCACACTGAAGCTTTCTTT

d_gene: -
v_gene: TRBV12-3/TRBV12-4
abundance: -
j_gene: TRBJ2-7
CDR3aa: CASSFLGGMTYEQYF
CDR3nt: TGTGCCAGCAGTTTCTTAGGGGGAATGACCTACGAGCAGTACTTC

d_gene: -
v_gene: TRBV28
abundance: many
j_gene: TRBJ2-7
CDR3aa: CASRSTGQDAYEQYF
CDR3nt: TGTGCCAGCAGGAGTACAGGGCAGGACGCCTACGAGCAGTACTTC

d_gene: -
v_gene: TRBV7-3
abundance: many
j_gene: TRBJ2-6
CDR3aa: CASSLTLGHSGANVLTF
CDR3nt: TGTGCCAGCAGCTTAACTCTCGGGCACTCTGGGGCCAACGTCCTGACTTTC

d_gene: -
v_gene: TRBV20-1
abundance: few
j_gene: TRBJ2-2
CDR3aa: CSASWRSSNTGELFF
CDR3nt: TGCAGTGCTAGTTGGAGGAGTTCGAACACCGGGGAGCTGTTTTTT

d_gene: TRBD1
v_gene: TRBV6-1
abundance: few
j_gene: TRBJ2-2
CDR3aa: CASSGTGRTSNTGELFF
CDR3nt: TGTGCCAGCAGTGGGACAGGGCGAACCTCGAACACCGGGGAGCTGTTTTTT

d_gene: TRBD1
v_gene: TRBV27
abundance: many
j_gene: TRBJ1-1
CDR3aa: CASYPQGAHTEAFF
CDR3nt: TGTGCCAGCTACCCGCAGGGGGCGCACACTGAAGCTTTCTTT

d_gene: TRBD2
v_gene: TRBV10-3
abundance: many
j_gene: TRBJ2-5
CDR3aa: CAISATSLQETQYF
CDR3nt: TGTGCCATCAGTGCGACTAGCCTCCAAGAGACCCAGTACTTC

d_gene: TRBD2
v_gene: TRBV12-3/TRBV12-4
abundance: many
j_gene: TRBJ2-2
CDR3aa: CASSFLSRLAGPGELFF
CDR3nt: TGTGCCAGCAGTTTCCTTAGCAGGCTAGCGGGTCCCGGGGAGCTGTTTTTT

d_gene: -
v_gene: TRBV5-5
abundance: few
j_gene: TRBJ2-7
CDR3aa: CASSFQGAQYF
CDR3nt: TGTGCCAGCAGCTTCCAGGGAGCGCAGTACTTC

d_gene: -
v_gene: TRBV2
abundance: once
j_gene: TRBJ1-3
CDR3aa: CASTPRGRSSGNTIYF
CDR3nt: TGTGCCAGCACACCGCGGGGGAGAAGCTCTGGAAACACCATATATTTT

d_gene: TRBD1
v_gene: TRBV6-5
abundance: many
j_gene: TRBJ1-2
CDR3aa: CASSFLQGNDYGYTF
CDR3nt: TGTGCCAGCAGTTTCTTACAGGGGAACGACTATGGCTACACCTTC

d_gene: -
v_gene: TRBV6-1
abundance: -
j_gene: TRBJ2-7
CDR3aa: CASSRGLTAYEQYF
CDR3nt: TGTGCCAGCAGCCGAGGACTAACCGCCTACGAGCAGTACTTC

d_gene: -
v_gene: TRBV5-6
abundance: -
j_gene: TRBJ1-6
CDR3aa: CASSLVGENSPLHF
CDR3nt: TGTGCCAGCAGCTTGGTCGGCGAGAATTCACCCCTCCACTTT

d_gene: -
v_gene: TRBV18
abundance: -
j_gene: TRBJ1-1
CDR3aa: CASKYRANTEAFF
CDR3nt: TGTGCCAGCAAGTACAGGGCGAACACTGAAGCTTTCTTT

d_gene: -
v_gene: TRBV3-1
abundance: -
j_gene: TRBJ1-2
CDR3aa: CASSQDPTGYYGYTF
CDR3nt: TGTGCCAGCAGCCAAGATCCAACAGGGTATTACGGCTACACCTTC

d_gene: TRBD2
v_gene: TRBV27
abundance: many
j_gene: TRBJ2-7
CDR3aa: CASSSGGAPYEQYF
CDR3nt: TGTGCCAGCAGTTCGGGGGGGGCCCCCTACGAGCAGTACTTC

d_gene: -
v_gene: TRBV20-1
abundance: many
j_gene: TRBJ1-5
CDR3aa: CSARVGTHQPQHF
CDR3nt: TGCAGTGCTAGAGTTGGCACGCATCAGCCCCAGCATTTT

d_gene: TRBD2
v_gene: TRBV11-1
abundance: many
j_gene: TRBJ2-2
CDR3aa: CASSTKRGGDISTGELFF
CDR3nt: TGTGCCAGCAGCACCAAACGCGGGGGGGATATTAGCACCGGGGAGCTGTTTTTT

d_gene: -
v_gene: TRBV6-1
abundance: many
j_gene: TRBJ2-7
CDR3aa: CASSEGYSKSYEQYF
CDR3nt: TGTGCCAGCAGTGAAGGATATTCTAAGTCCTACGAGCAGTACTTC